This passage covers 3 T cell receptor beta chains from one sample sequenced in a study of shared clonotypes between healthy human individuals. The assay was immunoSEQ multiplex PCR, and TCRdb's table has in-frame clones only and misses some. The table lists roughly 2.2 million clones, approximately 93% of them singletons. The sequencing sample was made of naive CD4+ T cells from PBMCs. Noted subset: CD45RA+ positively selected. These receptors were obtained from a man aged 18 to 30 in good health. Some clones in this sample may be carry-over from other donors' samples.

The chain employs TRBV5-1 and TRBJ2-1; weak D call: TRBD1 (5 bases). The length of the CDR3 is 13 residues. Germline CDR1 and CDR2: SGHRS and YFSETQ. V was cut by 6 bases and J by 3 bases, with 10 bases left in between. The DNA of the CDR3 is TGCGCCAGCAAGGCAGGGAACTACAATGAGCAGTTCTTC. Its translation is CASKAGNYNEQFF.

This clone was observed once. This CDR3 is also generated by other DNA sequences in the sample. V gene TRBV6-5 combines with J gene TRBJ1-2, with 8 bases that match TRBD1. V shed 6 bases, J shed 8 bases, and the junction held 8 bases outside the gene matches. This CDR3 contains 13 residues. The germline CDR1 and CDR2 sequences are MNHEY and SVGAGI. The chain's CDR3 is CASSRQGRRGYTF. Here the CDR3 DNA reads TGTGCCAGCAGCCGACAGGGGCGGAGGGGCTACACCTTC.

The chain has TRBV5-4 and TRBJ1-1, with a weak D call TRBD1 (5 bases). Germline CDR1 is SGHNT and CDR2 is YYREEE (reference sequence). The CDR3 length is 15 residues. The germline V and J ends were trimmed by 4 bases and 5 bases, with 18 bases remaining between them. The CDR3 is CASSPRLKGATEAFF. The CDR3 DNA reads TGTGCCAGCAGCCCCAGACTGAAAGGGGCGACTGAAGCTTTCTTT.